The next 4 T cell receptor beta chains were all read from a single sample in a study of PD-1 blockade in classical Hodgkin lymphoma. With no exception, relapse followed autologous stem cell transplantation in all patients, and brentuximab vedotin exposure varied. TCRdb's table, derived via immunoSEQ multiplex PCR, lists solely in-frame clones and lacks some. Among over 7,000 clones listed, 84% were seen once. The specimen was peripheral blood mononuclear cells (PBMCs), collected at baseline. All receptors come from a human donor with classical Hodgkin lymphoma.

The chain has TRBV7-6 and TRBJ2-2; 8 positions agree with TRBD2. The CDR3 sequence is 19 residues long. With V trimmed by 1 base and J by 1 base, 11 bases remained unmatched. Germline CDR1 and CDR2: SGHVS and FNYEAQ. DNA of the CDR3: TGTGCCAGCAGCTTAGTCACCCCTGCTAGCGGGTGGAACACCGGGGAGCTGTTTTTT. Amino acids: CASSLVTPASGWNTGELFF.

With regard to this clone: Different DNA sequences within this sample yield the same CDR3. The chain carries TRBV5-1 and TRBJ2-1; 14 nucleotides align to TRBD2. This CDR3 contains 16 residues. Trimming took 4 bases from V and 5 from J; bases not matched to a gene: 5. From germline, CDR1 is SGHRS and CDR2 YFSETQ. The CDR3, as DNA: TGCGCCAGCAGCCAAGGACTAGCGGGAGGTCACAATGAGCAGTTCTTC. Encoded protein: CASSQGLAGGHNEQFF.

In DNA form, the CDR3 reads TGTGCCAGCAGCTTGGCCACGGTCTACAATGAGCAGTTCTTC. As protein: CASSLATVYNEQFF. V usage is TRBV5-4 and J usage is TRBJ2-1; unclear D gene. This CDR3 is 14 amino acids long. CDR1 is SGHNT, CDR2 YYREEE, per germline (reference sequence). Deletions cut 0 bases from V and 3 bases from J, with 7 bases between.

The chain uses TRBV7-9 and TRBJ2-7; D is unresolved. V gave up 5 bases and J gave up 4 bases, with 15 bases separating them. Germline values: CDR1 SEHNR, CDR2 FQNEAQ (reference sequence). This CDR3 is 14 amino acids long. CDR3 nucleotides: TGTGCCAGCAGCCCCCATCGAATGGTATACGAGCAGTACTTC. Encoded protein: CASSPHRMVYEQYF.